The clone carrying this T cell receptor beta chain is medium-sized in the sample. This sample is drawn from a study of OX40 agonist ivuxolimab in advanced cancers. The overall study: Patients were treated with ivuxolimab, an agonistic anti-OX40 (CD134) antibody.

The length of the CDR3 is 16 residues. The V gene's germline CDR1 is SGHVS and CDR2 FQNEAQ. V was cut by 1 base and J by 5 bases, with 17 bases left in between. Blood specimens came from baseline, cycle 4 day 1, and cycle 7 day 1. Measured with immunoSEQ multiplex PCR; TCRdb has only the in-frame clones, and not every one. Of tens of thousands of clones in the sample, over 75% were seen once. Source: CD4+ or CD8+ T cells sorted from blood, taken in a trial of the OX40 agonist ivuxolimab. The V gene is TRBV7-8, the J gene TRBJ1-2; D is unresolved. This clonotype was obtained from an adult with an advanced solid tumor such as melanoma, head and neck, liver or kidney cancer. The CDR3 spells CASSLGWAGGEYGYTF. CDR3 bases: TGTGCCAGCAGCTTAGGTTGGGCAGGCGGGGAGTATGGCTACACCTTC.